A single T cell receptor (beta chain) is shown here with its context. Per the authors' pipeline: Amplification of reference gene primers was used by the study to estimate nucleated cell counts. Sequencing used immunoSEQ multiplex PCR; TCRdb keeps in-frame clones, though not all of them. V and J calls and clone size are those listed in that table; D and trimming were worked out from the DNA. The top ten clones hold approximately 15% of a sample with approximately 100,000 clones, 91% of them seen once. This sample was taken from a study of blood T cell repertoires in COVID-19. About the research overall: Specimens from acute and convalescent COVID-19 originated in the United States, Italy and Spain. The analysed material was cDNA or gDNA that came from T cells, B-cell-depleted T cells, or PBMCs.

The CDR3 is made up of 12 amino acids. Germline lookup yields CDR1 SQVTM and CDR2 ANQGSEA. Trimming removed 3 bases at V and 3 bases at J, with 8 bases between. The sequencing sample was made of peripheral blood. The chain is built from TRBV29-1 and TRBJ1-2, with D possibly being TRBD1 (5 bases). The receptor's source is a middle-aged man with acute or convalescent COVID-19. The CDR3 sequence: CSVDRDYYGYTF. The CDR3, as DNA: TGCAGCGTTGACAGGGACTACTATGGCTACACCTTC.